These 21 T cell receptor beta chains originate from one sample sequenced in a study of cytomegalovirus exposure and HLA in healthy donors. The PCR employed 60 Vbeta primers together with 13 Jbeta primers. Assay: immunoSEQ multiplex PCR; the TCRdb copy retains only in-frame clones and omits some. This table holds roughly 180,000 clones, approximately 84% found once. The sample taken for sequencing was PBMCs. These TCRs come from a woman aged 45-65 years in good health and CMV-seropositive.

Comment on this clone: One junction end does not reproduce the germline sequence, and a read error may be involved. The same CDR3 is also encoded by other DNA sequences in this sample. CDR3 region: CASSGLAGDTGELFF. CDR3 sequence (DNA): TGTGCCAGCAGCGGACTAGCGGGAGACACCGGAGAGCTGTTTTTT. This sequence joins TRBV2 and TRBJ2-2, with 13 bases that match TRBD2. Germline CDR1 SNHLY, CDR2 FYNNEI. The CDR3 runs to 15 residues.

In regard to this clone: The germline gene is not matched at one end of the junction; a read error may be the cause. The rearrangement joins TRBV7-9 to TRBJ1-1; D is uncertain. The CDR3 runs to 16 residues. Germline CDR1 SEHNR, CDR2 FQNEAQ (reference sequence). CDR3 nucleotides: TGTTCCAGCAGCCACGCCCCATTGATCGGGAACACTGAAGCTTTCTTT. Translated: CSSSHAPLIGNTEAFF.

J is TRBJ2-1 and V is TRBV7-2, with TRBD2 matching 9 bases. Trimming removed 2 bases from V and 7 bases from J; junction bases left unmatched: 9. This CDR3 spans 16 amino acids. Germline CDR1 reads SGHTA; CDR2 reads FQGNSA. CDR3 region: CASSLQWREGRNEQFF. The DNA for the CDR3 is TGTGCCAGCAGCTTACAGTGGCGGGAGGGCCGGAATGAGCAGTTCTTC. Full variable domain (rest looked up from reference TRBV7-2 and TRBJ2-1): GAGVSQSPSNKVTEKGKDVELRCDPISGHTALYWYRQSLGQGLEFLIYFQGNSAPDKSGLPSDRFSAERTGGSVSTLTIQRTQQEDSAVYLCASSLQWREGRNEQFFGPGTRLTVL.

The genes are TRBV19 and TRBJ1-4; no clear D. Germline assignment: CDR1 LNHDA and CDR2 SQIVND (reference sequence). Deletions cut 3 bases from V and 8 bases from J, with 4 bases between. The CDR3 sequence is 11 residues long. The CDR3 loop is CASSIVEKLFF. The CDR3 DNA is TGTGCCAGTAGTATCGTCGAAAAACTGTTTTTT.

The gene calls are TRBV30 and TRBJ2-7; TRBD1 might be the D (6 bases). CDR1 is GTSNPN, CDR2 SVGIG, per germline (reference sequence). Trimming removed 2 bases from V and 0 bases from J, with 8 bases in between. The CDR3 covers 13 residues. The DNA for the CDR3 is TGTGCCTGGAGTCGGGACAACTCCTACGAGCAGTACTTC. Its translation is CAWSRDNSYEQYF.

The rearrangement joins TRBV25-1 to TRBJ1-5; 9 bases are a match to TRBD1. Germline values: CDR1 MGHDK, CDR2 SYGVNS. The CDR3 length is 13 residues. Trimming at V came to 6 bases and at J to 5 bases, leaving 2 bases not matched to a gene. CDR3 DNA sequence: TGTGCCAGCAGACAGGGGGCTGATCAGCCCCAGCATTTT. This translates into CASRQGADQPQHF.

The chain links TRBV28 to TRBJ1-5; perhaps TRBD1 as D (5 bases). V lost 2 bases and J 4 bases, leaving 18 bases between the germline ends. CDR3 length equals 17 residues. Germline V lookup: CDR1 MDHEN, CDR2 SYDVKM. CDR3 in amino acids: CASSLRGWRDSNQPQHF. The CDR3 DNA is TGTGCCAGCAGTTTAAGGGGTTGGAGGGATTCGAATCAGCCCCAGCATTTT.

This clone was seen more than once but under ten times. The V gene is TRBV28, the J gene TRBJ2-5; perhaps TRBD1 as D (5 bases). The CDR3 length is 16 residues. V dropped 5 bases and J dropped 4 bases, with 20 bases sitting between them. Germline V CDR1 and CDR2: MDHEN, SYDVKM. The CDR3 sequence is CASSPTVIQVSETQYF. The CDR3 nucleotides read TGTGCCAGCAGTCCTACGGTCATACAGGTCTCAGAGACCCAGTACTTC.

The rearrangement uses TRBV2 and TRBJ2-7; TRBD2 matches at 14 bases. V shed 4 bases and J 7 bases; nucleotides not matched to a gene: 6. Germline V lookup: CDR1 SNHLY, CDR2 FYNNEI. The CDR3 length is 15 residues. The CDR3 loop reads CASSVTSGGAGEQYF. CDR3 nucleotides: TGTGCCAGCAGTGTGACTAGCGGGGGGGCGGGAGAGCAGTACTTC.

The chain recombines TRBV11-2 with TRBJ1-2; TRBD1 is a possible D gene (6 bases). In germline, CDR1 is SGHAT, CDR2 FQNNGV. V shed 4 bases and J shed 4 bases, with 13 bases lying between them. This CDR3 spans 14 amino acids. Here the CDR3 reads CASSSGGQFYGYTF. The CDR3 DNA follows: TGTGCCAGCAGCTCCGGGGGGCAGTTCTATGGCTACACCTTC.

Remarks on this clone: An end of the junction differs from the germline gene, which may be a read error. The CDR3 DNA reads TGTACAACACACAGGGCCTCCGACAATGAGCAGTTCTTC. Protein: CTTHRASDNEQFF. V and J are TRBV28 and TRBJ2-1, with D perhaps matching TRBD1 (6 bases). The CDR3 totals 13 residues. Germline V lookup: CDR1 MDHEN, CDR2 SYDVKM.

The chain recombines TRBV6-5 with TRBJ2-2; D not certain. The CDR3 consists of 12 residues. Germline V CDR1 and CDR2: MNHEY, SVGAGI. The V end lost 6 bases, the J end lost 3 bases, and 5 bases lay between the germline ends. The CDR3 sequence: CASREYTGELFF. Written as DNA, the CDR3 is TGTGCCAGCAGGGAGTACACCGGGGAGCTGTTTTTT.

The gene calls are TRBV6-1 and TRBJ1-6, with a tentative D call TRBD1 (6 bases). This CDR3 region has 18 residues. The germline V gene encodes CDR1 MNHNS and CDR2 SASEGT. V lost 1 base and J lost 9, with 22 bases in between. This chain's CDR3 is CASSEVGTYNLRGSPLHF. The CDR3 DNA follows: TGTGCCAGCAGTGAAGTAGGGACATACAACCTCCGAGGTTCACCCCTCCACTTT.

In DNA, the CDR3 is TGCGCCACTCTTCGGGCCAACGTCCTGACTTTC. Its protein is CATLRANVLTF. The chain links TRBV10-1 to TRBJ2-6; the D is unclear. Trimming removed 10 bases from V and 5 bases from J, with 6 bases in between. There are 11 residues in the CDR3. Germline V lookup: CDR1 WNHNN, CDR2 SYGVQD (reference sequence).

The table lists this clone with a count of one. The V gene is TRBV28, the J gene TRBJ2-1; 11 bases agree with TRBD2. CDR1 is MDHEN and CDR2 is SYDVKM in the germline V gene. CDR3 length equals 15 residues. The J segment lost 4 bases and the V segment lost 2 bases, leaving 1 base of the junction unmatched. The CDR3 spells CASSLGTSGYNEQFF. The CDR3 region has the DNA TGTGCCAGCAGTTTAGGGACTAGCGGATACAATGAGCAGTTCTTC.

J is TRBJ2-3 and V is TRBV18; TRBD1 aligns across 8 bases. J was trimmed by 9 bases and V by 1 base; bases with no gene match: 3. In germline, CDR1 is KGHSH, CDR2 LQKENI. This CDR3 has 13 amino acids. The CDR3 reads CASSPRQGLTQYF. Here the CDR3 DNA reads TGTGCCAGCTCACCACGACAGGGGCTAACGCAGTATTTT.

V is TRBV28 and J is TRBJ2-7; 8 bases fit TRBD1. From germline, CDR1 is MDHEN and CDR2 SYDVKM. This CDR3 has 13 amino acids. With V trimmed by 8 bases and J by 2 bases, 5 bases remained unmatched. The CDR3 region is CASGTGGPYEQYF. The CDR3 DNA reads TGTGCCAGCGGCACAGGGGGGCCCTACGAGCAGTACTTC.

The chain is built from TRBV7-9 and TRBJ2-3; tentative D call: TRBD2 (6 bases). Trimming took 6 bases from V and 3 from J, leaving 19 bases between them. Germline CDR1 is SEHNR and CDR2 is FQNEAQ (reference sequence). The CDR3 runs 16 residues. CDR3 region: CASSQGDGGTTDTQYF. The CDR3 nucleotides are TGTGCCAGCAGTCAAGGGGATGGCGGGACTACAGATACGCAGTATTTT.

The rearrangement links TRBV28 to TRBJ2-3, with D perhaps matching TRBD1 (5 bases). The V gene lost 1 base and the J gene lost 0 bases, with 8 bases spanning the gap. The CDR3 has 15 amino acids. Germline lookup yields CDR1 MDHEN and CDR2 SYDVKM. Here the CDR3 DNA reads TGTGCCAGCAGTTTATCGCCAGGGAGCACAGATACGCAGTATTTT. It specifies CASSLSPGSTDTQYF.

The V and J genes are TRBV5-1 and TRBJ2-5, with D perhaps matching TRBD2 (6 bases). V lost 2 bases to trimming and J lost 0 bases, with 11 bases between them. Per germline, CDR1 SGHRS and CDR2 YFSETQ. The CDR3 totals 15 residues. The CDR3 loop reads CASSLSGGNQETQYF. In DNA form, the CDR3 reads TGCGCCAGCAGCTTAAGTGGAGGGAACCAAGAGACCCAGTACTTC.

The V call is TRBV28, the J call TRBJ2-7; 7 bases line up with TRBD1. V shed 8 bases and J 6 bases; nucleotides not matched to a gene: 10. This CDR3 has 13 residues. The germline V gene encodes CDR1 MDHEN and CDR2 SYDVKM. CDR3 in amino acids: CASRRGRGLEQYF. The CDR3 DNA follows: TGTGCCAGCCGAAGGGGAAGGGGGCTCGAGCAGTACTTC.